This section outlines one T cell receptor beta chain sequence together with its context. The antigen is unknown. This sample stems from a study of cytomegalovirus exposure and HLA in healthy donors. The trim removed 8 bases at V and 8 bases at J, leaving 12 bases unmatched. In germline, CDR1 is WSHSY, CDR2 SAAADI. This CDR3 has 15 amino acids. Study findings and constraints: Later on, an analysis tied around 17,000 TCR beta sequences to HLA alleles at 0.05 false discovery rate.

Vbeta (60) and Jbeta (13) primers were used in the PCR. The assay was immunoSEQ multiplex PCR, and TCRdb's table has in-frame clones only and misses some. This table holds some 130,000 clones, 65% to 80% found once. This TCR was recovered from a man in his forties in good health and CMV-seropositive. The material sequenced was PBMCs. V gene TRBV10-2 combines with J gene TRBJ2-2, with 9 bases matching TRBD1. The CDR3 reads CASGSTGGGRGELFF. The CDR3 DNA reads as TGCGCCAGCGGATCGACAGGGGGTGGCAGGGGGGAGCTGTTTTTT.